This T cell receptor beta chain emerged from a study of cytomegalovirus exposure and HLA in healthy donors. The PCR ran on 60 Vbeta and 13 Jbeta primers. Sequencing used immunoSEQ multiplex PCR; TCRdb keeps in-frame clones, though not all of them. This table has 150,000 to 200,000 clones, about 80% appearing once. The length of the CDR3 is 14 residues. V was clipped by 4 bases and J by 5 bases; unmatched bases: 6. Germline values: CDR1 SGHRS, CDR2 YFSETQ. The V and J genes are TRBV5-1 and TRBJ1-1; 9 bases are shared with TRBD1. The receptor's source is a woman under 30 in good health and CMV-seropositive. The sequenced sample consisted of PBMCs. CDR3 in amino acids: CASSGPGTGTEAFF. In nucleotides, the CDR3 is TGCGCCAGCAGCGGTCCCGGGACAGGGACTGAAGCTTTCTTT. Full variable domain (outside the CDR3, taken from reference TRBV5-1 and TRBJ1-1): KAGVTQTPRYLIKTRGQQVTLSCSPISGHRSVSWYQQTPGQGLQFLFEYFSETQRNKGNFPGRFSGRQFSNSRSEMNVSTLELGDSALYLCASSGPGTGTEAFFGQGTRLTVV.